This T cell receptor beta chain was recovered during a study of vaccination and CD4 T cells after COVID-19. Treatment here: approximately 11-day PBMC culture with coronavirus spike peptide pools or control peptides (ViraFEST assay). The CDR3 runs to 14 residues. Germline V gene sequence: CDR1 DFQATT, CDR2 SNEGSKA (reference sequence). The V and J ends lost 5 bases and 6 bases, in that order; junction bases with no gene match: 10. Cultured CD4+ T-cell DNA underwent Oncomine TCR Beta short-read sequencing. In TCRdb, the PCR reads were re-called with MiXCR into one record per CDR3 protein. Of over 5,000 distinct CDR3 sequences in the sample, approximately 48% are singletons; the top ten hold about 60%. A remark on this clonotype: Antigen specificity is unknown.

The source material was CD4+ T cells from blood, cultured in vitro. The J gene is TRBJ2-3, the V gene TRBV20-1, with 8 bases aligning to TRBD2. This TCR derives from a human donor who had recovered from COVID-19. CDR3 sequence (DNA): TGCAGTGCTCAGGCCGGGGGGGCACGGGATACGCAGTATTTT. Protein product: CSAQAGGARDTQYF.